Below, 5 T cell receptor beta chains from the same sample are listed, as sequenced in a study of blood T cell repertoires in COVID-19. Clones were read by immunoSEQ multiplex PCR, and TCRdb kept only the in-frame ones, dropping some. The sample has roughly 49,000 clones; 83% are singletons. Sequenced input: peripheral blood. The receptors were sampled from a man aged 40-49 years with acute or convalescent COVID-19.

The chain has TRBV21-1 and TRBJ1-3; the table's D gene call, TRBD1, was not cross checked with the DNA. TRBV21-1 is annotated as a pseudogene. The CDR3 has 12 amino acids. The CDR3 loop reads CATRQGGNTIYF. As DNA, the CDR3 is TGTGCCACTCGACAGGGCGGCAACACCATATATTTT.

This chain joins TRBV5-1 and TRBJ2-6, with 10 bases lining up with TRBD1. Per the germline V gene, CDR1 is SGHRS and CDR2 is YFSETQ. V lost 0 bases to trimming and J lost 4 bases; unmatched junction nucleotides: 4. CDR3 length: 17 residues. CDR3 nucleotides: TGCGCCAGCAGCTTGGCCGGGACAGGGGTCGGGGCCAACGTCCTGACTTTC. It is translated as CASSLAGTGVGANVLTF.

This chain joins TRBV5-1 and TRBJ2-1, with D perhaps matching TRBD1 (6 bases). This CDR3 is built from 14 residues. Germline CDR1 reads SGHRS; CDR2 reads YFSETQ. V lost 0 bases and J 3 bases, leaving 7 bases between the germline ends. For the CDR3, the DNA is TGCGCCAGCAGCTTGGGGGGGCACTACAATGAGCAGTTCTTC. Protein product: CASSLGGHYNEQFF.

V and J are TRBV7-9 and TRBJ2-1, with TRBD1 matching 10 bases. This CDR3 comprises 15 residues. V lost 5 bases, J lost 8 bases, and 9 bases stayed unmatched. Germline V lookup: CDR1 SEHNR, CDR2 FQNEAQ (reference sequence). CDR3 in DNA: TGTGCCAGCAGCGTGACAGGGGGCAAGACGGATGAGCAGTTCTTC. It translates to CASSVTGGKTDEQFF.

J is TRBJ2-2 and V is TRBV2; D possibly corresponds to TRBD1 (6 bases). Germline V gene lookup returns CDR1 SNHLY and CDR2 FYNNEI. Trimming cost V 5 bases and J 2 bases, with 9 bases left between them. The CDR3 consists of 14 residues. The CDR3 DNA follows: TGTGCCAGCAGTCTCAGGGGAAACACCGGGGAGCTGTTTTTT. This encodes CASSLRGNTGELFF.